This TCR beta chain emerged from a study of blood T cell repertoires in COVID-19. As for the study in general: There were acute and convalescent COVID-19 samples, and they came from the United States, Italy and Spain.

TCRdb's table, derived via immunoSEQ multiplex PCR, lists solely in-frame clones and lacks some. The repertoire holds under 250,000 clones, with around 80% as singletons. CDR3 size: 18 residues. The sequencing input was peripheral blood. The V gene is TRBV21-1, the J gene TRBJ2-2; the table assigns TRBD2, which was not confirmed against the DNA. TRBV21-1 is termed a pseudogene. The TCR sequence derives from a man aged 40-49 years with active or convalescent COVID-19. The DNA of the CDR3 is TGTGCCAGCAGCAAAGCGCTTTGGAGGGAGGGCGTCTCCGGGGAGCTGTTTTTT. Protein: CASSKALWREGVSGELFF.